The text below deals with one T cell receptor beta chain. Other DNA variants within this sample encode the same CDR3. The CDR3 runs 16 residues. V shed 0 bases, J shed 2 bases, and the junction held 1 base outside the gene matches. Germline lookup yields CDR1 SGDLS and CDR2 YYNGEE. The sample originates from a study of blood T cell repertoires in COVID-19. Study summary: Italy, Spain and the United States were the sources of the convalescent and acute COVID-19 samples. T cells, B-cell-depleted T cells, or PBMCs supplied cDNA or gDNA.

Source study methods: Reference gene primer amplification in the assay estimated nucleated cell counts. The protocol was immunoSEQ multiplex PCR, while the TCRdb copy is restricted to in-frame clones and leaves out a portion. The V and J calls and clone size were taken over from that table, and D and trimming were inferred from the DNA. The sample has 250,000 or so clones, roughly nine tenths seen once; the top ten hold 5.5% to 8%. The J gene is TRBJ2-2, the V gene TRBV9; 10 bases map to TRBD2. The clonotype comes from a man aged 55 to 70 with acute or convalescent COVID-19. The sequenced sample consisted of peripheral blood. CDR3 amino acids: CASSVGTSGNTGELFF. The CDR3 region has the DNA TGTGCCAGCAGCGTAGGGACTAGCGGAAACACCGGGGAGCTGTTTTTT.